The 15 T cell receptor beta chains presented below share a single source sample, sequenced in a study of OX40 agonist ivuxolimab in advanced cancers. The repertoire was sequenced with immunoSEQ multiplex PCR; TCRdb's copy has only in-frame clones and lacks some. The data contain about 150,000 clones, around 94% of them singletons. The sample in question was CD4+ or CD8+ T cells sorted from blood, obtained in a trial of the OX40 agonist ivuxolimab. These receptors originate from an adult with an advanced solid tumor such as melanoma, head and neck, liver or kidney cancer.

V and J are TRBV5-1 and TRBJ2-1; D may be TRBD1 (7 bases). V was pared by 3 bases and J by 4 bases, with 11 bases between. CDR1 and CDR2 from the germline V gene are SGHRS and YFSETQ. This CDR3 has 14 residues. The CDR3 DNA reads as TGCGCCAGCAGCTCCCAGGGGGGATACAATGAGCAGTTCTTC. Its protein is CASSSQGGYNEQFF.

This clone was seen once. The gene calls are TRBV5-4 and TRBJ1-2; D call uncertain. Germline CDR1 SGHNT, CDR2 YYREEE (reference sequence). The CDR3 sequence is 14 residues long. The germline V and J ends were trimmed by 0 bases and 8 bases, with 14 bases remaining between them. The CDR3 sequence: CASSLDRVRGGYTF. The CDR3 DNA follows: TGTGCCAGCAGCTTGGATAGGGTAAGAGGAGGCTACACCTTC.

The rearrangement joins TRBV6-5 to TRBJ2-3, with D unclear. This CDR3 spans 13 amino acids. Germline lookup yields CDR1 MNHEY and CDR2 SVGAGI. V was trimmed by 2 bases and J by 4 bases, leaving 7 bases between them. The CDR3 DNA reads TGTGCCAGCAGTTACCCGGAGCCAGATACGCAGTATTTT. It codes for CASSYPEPDTQYF.

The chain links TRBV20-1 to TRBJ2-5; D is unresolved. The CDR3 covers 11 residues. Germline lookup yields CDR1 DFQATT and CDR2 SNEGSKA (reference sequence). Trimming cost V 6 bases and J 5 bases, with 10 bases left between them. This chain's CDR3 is CSAWPQETQYF. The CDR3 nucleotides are TGCAGTGCATGGCCGCAGGAGACCCAGTACTTC.

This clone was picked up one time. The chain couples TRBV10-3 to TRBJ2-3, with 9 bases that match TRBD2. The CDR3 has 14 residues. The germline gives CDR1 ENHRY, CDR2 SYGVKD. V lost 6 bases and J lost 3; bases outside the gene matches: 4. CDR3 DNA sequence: TGTGCCATCAGACAGACTAGCGGAACAGATACGCAGTATTTT. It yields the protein CAIRQTSGTDTQYF.

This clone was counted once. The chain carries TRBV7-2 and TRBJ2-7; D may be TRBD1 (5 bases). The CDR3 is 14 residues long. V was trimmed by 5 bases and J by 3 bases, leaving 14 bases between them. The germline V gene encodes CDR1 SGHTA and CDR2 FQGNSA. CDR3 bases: TGTGCCAGCAGCAAAGACAAGGGGAACTACGAGCAGTACTTC. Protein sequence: CASSKDKGNYEQYF. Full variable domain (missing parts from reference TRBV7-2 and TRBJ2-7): GAGVSQSPSNKVTEKGKDVELRCDPISGHTALYWYRQSLGQGLEFLIYFQGNSAPDKSGLPSDRFSAERTGGSVSTLTIQRTQQEDSAVYLCASSKDKGNYEQYFGPGTRLTVT.

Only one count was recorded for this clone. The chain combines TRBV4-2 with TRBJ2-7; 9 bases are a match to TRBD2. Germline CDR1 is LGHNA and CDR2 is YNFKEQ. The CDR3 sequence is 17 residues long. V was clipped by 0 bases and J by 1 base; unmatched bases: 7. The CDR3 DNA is TGTGCCAGCAGCCAAGATCGTGCGGGGGGGTGGTCCTACGAGCAGTACTTC. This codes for CASSQDRAGGWSYEQYF.

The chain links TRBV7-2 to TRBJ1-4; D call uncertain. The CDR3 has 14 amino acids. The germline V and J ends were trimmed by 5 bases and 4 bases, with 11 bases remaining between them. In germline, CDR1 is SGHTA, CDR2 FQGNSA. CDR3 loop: CASSPKGINEKLFF. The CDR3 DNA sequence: TGTGCCAGCAGCCCCAAAGGGATTAATGAAAAACTGTTTTTT.

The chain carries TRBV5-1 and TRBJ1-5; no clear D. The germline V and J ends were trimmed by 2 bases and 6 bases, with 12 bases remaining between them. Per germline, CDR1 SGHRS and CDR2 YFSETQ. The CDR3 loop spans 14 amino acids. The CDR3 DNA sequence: TGCGCCAGCAGCTTCACCGGGCTAGGTCAGCCCCAGCATTTT. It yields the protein CASSFTGLGQPQHF.

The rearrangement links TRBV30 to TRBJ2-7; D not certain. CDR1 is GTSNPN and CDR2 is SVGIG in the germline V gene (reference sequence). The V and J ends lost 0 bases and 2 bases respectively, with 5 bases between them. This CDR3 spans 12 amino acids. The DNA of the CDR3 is TGTGCCTGGAGTGTAAGACCCTACGAGCAGTACTTC. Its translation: CAWSVRPYEQYF.

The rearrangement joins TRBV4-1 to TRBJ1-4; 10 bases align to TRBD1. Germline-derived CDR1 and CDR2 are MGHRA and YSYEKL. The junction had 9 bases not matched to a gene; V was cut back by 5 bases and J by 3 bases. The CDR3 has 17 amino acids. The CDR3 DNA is TGCGCCAGCAGCTGGGGACAGGGGTTCTCTCCTAATGAAAAACTGTTTTTT. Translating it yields CASSWGQGFSPNEKLFF.

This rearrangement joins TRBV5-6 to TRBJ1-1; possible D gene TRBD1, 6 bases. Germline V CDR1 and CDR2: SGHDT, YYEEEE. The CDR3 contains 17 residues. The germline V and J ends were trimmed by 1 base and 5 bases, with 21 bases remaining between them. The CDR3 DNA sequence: TGTGCCAGCAGCTTGCTTGGGTCAGGGGAACGATGGACTGAAGCTTTCTTT. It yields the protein CASSLLGSGERWTEAFF.

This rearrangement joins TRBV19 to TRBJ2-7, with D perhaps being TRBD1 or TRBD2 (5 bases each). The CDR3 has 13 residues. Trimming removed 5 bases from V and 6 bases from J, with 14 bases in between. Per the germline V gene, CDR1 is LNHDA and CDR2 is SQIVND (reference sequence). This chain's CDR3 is CASSPGTRVEQYF. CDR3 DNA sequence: TGTGCCAGTAGTCCCGGGACGCGGGTCGAGCAGTACTTC.

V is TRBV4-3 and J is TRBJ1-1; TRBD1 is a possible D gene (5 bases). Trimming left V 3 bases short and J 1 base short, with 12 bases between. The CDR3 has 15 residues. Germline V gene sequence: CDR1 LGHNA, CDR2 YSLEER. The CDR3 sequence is CASSHAPRENTEAFF. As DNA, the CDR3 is TGCGCCAGCAGCCATGCCCCCAGGGAGAACACTGAAGCTTTCTTT.

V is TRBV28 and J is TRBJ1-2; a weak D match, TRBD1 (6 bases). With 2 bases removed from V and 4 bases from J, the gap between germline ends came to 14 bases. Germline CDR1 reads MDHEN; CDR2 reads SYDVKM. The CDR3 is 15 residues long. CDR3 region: CASSLTGSPLYGYTF. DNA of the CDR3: TGTGCCAGCAGTTTAACAGGGTCCCCCCTCTATGGCTACACCTTC.